The T cell receptor beta chain described here comes from a study of OX40 agonist ivuxolimab in advanced cancers. Data came from immunoSEQ multiplex PCR; TCRdb stores just in-frame clones and leaves some out. The table has about 34,000 clones, roughly 80% seen once. The study, taken as a whole, reports: At 0.1 to 3.0 mg/kg and by week 6, CD4+ and CD8+ T cells in the blood had expanded clonally. Among some nonresponders, normalized T-cell clonal expansion was also low.

A remark on this clone: The antigen remains unidentified.

This CDR3 has 14 amino acids. V lost 9 bases and J lost 2, with 17 bases in between. In germline, CDR1 is SNHLY, CDR2 FYNNEI. If patients had autoimmune disease history or systemic immunosuppression, they were excluded. The V call is TRBV2, the J call TRBJ2-7, with D perhaps being TRBD1 or TRBD2 (7 bases each). The source material was CD4+ or CD8+ T cells sorted from blood, sampled in a trial of the OX40 agonist ivuxolimab. The TCR was taken from an adult with an advanced solid tumor such as melanoma, head and neck, liver or kidney cancer. The CDR3 sequence: CASLSQGGTYEQYF. In DNA, the CDR3 is TGTGCCAGTCTCTCCCAGGGGGGGACCTACGAGCAGTACTTC. Supplemented by reference TRBV2 and TRBJ2-7, the full variable domain reads EPEVTQTPSHQVTQMGQEVILRCVPISNHLYFYWYRQILGQKVEFLVSFYNNEISEKSEIFDDQFSVERPDGSNFTLKIRSTKLEDSAMYFCASLSQGGTYEQYFGPGTRLTVT.